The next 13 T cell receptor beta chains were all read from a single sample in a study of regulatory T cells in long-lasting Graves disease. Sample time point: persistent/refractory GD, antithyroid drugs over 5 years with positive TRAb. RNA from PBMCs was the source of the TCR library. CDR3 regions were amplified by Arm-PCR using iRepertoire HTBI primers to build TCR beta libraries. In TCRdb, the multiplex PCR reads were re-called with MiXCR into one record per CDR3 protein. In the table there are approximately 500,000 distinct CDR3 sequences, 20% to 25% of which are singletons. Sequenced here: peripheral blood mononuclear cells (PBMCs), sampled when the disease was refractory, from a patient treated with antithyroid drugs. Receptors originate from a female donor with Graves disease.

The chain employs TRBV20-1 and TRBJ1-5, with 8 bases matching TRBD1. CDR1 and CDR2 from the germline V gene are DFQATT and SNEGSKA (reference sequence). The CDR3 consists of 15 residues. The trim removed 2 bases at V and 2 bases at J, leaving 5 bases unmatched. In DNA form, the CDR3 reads TGCAGTGCTAGAAGACAGGGGTATGGCAATCAGCCCCAGCATTTT. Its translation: CSARRQGYGNQPQHF.

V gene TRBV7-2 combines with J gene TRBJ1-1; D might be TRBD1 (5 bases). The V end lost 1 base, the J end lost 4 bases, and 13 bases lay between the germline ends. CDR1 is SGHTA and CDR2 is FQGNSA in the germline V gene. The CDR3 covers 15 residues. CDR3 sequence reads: CASSLVAGWGTEAFF. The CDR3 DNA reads TGTGCCAGCAGCTTAGTCGCAGGGTGGGGCACTGAAGCTTTCTTT. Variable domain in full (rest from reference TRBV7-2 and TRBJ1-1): GAGVSQSPSNKVTEKGKDVELRCDPISGHTALYWYRQSLGQGLEFLIYFQGNSAPDKSGLPSDRFSAERTGGSVSTLTIQRTQQEDSAVYLCASSLVAGWGTEAFFGQGTRLTVV.

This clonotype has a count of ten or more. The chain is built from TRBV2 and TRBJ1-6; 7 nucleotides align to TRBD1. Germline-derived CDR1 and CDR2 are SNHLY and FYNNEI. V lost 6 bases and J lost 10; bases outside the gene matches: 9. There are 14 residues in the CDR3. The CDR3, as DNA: TGTGCCAGCAGCCGAGGGGGCGCCGGCTCACCCCTCCACTTT. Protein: CASSRGGAGSPLHF.

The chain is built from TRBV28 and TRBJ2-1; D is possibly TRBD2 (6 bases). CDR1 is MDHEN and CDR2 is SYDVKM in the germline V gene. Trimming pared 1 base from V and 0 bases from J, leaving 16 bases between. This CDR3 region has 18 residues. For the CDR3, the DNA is TGTGCCAGCAGTTTATCCTCGGGCGGGACCATCTCCTACAATGAGCAGTTCTTC. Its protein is CASSLSSGGTISYNEQFF.

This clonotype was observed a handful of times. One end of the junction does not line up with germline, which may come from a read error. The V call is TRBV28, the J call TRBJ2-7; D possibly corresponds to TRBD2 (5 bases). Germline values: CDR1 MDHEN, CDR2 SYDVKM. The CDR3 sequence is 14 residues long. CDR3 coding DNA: TGTGCCAGCAGCCCTGCTGGGAGACCCTACGGGCAGTACTTC. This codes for CASSPAGRPYGQYF.

This CDR3 reads CASSTLTARQSQYF. In DNA, the CDR3 is TGTGCCAGTAGTACCCTGACAGCCCGACAATCTCAGTACTTC. V is TRBV19 and J is TRBJ2-5; TRBD1 might be the D (5 bases). Germline assignment: CDR1 LNHDA and CDR2 SQIVND (reference sequence). The CDR3 extends over 14 amino acids. V lost 4 bases and J lost 11, with 20 bases in between. The entire variable domain, with the rest obtained from reference TRBV19 and TRBJ2-5, is as follows: DGGITQSPKYLFRKEGQNVTLSCEQNLNHDAMYWYRQDPGQGLRLIYYSQIVNDFQKGDIAEGYSVSREKKESFPLTVTSAQKNPTAFYLCASSTLTARQSQYFGPGTRLLVL.

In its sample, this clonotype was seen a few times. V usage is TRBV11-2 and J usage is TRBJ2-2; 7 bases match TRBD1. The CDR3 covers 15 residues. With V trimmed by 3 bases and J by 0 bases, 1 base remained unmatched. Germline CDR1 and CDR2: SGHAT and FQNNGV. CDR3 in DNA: TGTGCCAGCAGCTTCCAGGGGGCGAACACCGGGGAGCTGTTTTTT. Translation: CASSFQGANTGELFF.

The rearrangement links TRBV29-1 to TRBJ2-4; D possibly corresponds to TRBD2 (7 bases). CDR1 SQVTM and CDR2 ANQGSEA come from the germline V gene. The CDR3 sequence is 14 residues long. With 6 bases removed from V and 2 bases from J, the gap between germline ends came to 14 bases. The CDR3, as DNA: TGCAGCGTGGGGGGCGGGGGCACCAAAAACATTCAGTACTTC. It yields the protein CSVGGGGTKNIQYF.

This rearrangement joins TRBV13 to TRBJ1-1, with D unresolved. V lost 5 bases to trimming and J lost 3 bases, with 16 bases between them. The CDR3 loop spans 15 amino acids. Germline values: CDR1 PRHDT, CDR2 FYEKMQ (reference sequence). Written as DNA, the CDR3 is TGTGCCAGCAGCAACCTTGGGAGAATGGACACTGAAGCTTTCTTT. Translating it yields CASSNLGRMDTEAFF.

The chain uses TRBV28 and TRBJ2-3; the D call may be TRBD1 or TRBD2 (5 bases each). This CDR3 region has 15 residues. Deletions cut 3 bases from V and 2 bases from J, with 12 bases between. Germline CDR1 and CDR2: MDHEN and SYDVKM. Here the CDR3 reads CASSLGLAHTDTQYF. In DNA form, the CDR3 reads TGTGCCAGCAGTTTGGGGCTAGCCCACACAGATACGCAGTATTTT. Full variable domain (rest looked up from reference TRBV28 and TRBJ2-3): DVKVTQSSRYLVKRTGEKVFLECVQDMDHENMFWYRQDPGLGLRLIYFSYDVKMKEKGDIPEGYSVSREKKERFSLILESASTNQTSMYLCASSLGLAHTDTQYFGPGTRLTVL.

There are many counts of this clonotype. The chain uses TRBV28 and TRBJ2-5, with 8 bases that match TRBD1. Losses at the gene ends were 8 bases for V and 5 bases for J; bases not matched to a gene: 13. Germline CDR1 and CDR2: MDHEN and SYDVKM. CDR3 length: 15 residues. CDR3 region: CASLSTGEVEETQYF. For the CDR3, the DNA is TGTGCCAGCCTCTCGACAGGGGAGGTTGAGGAGACCCAGTACTTC.

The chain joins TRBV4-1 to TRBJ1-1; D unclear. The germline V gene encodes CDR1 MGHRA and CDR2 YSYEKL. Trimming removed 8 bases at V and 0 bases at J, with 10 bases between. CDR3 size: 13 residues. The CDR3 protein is CASGRPLNTEAFF. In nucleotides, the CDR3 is TGCGCCAGCGGGAGACCGTTGAACACTGAAGCTTTCTTT.

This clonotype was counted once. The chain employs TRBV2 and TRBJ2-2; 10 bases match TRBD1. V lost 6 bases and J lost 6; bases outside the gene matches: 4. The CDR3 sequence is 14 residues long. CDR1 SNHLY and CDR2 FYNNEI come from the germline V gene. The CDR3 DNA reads TGTGCCAGCAGGGGACAGGGGCAGGCCGGGGAGCTGTTTTTT. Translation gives CASRGQGQAGELFF.